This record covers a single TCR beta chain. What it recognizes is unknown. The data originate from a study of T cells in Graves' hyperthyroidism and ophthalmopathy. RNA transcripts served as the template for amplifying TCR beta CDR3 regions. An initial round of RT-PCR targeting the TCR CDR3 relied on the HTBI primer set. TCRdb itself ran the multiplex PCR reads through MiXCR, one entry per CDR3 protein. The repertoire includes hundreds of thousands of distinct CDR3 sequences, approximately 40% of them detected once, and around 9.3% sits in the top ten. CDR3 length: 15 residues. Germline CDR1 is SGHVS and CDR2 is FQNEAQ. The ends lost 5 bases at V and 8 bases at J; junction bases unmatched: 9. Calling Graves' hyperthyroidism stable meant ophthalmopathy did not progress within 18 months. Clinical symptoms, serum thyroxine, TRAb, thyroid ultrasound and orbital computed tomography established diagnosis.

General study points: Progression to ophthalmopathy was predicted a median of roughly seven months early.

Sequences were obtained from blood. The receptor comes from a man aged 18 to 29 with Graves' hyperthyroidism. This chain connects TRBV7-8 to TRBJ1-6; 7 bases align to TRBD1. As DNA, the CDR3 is TGTGCCAGCAGCCACGGGGGGGACAGCTATTCACCCCTCCACTTT. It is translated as CASSHGGDSYSPLHF. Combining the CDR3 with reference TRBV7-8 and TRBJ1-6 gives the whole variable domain GAGVSQSPRYKVAKRGQDVALRCDPISGHVSLFWYQQALGQGPEFLTYFQNEAQLDKSGLPSDRFFAERPEGSVSTLKIQRTQQEDSAVYLCASSHGGDSYSPLHFGNGTRLTVT.